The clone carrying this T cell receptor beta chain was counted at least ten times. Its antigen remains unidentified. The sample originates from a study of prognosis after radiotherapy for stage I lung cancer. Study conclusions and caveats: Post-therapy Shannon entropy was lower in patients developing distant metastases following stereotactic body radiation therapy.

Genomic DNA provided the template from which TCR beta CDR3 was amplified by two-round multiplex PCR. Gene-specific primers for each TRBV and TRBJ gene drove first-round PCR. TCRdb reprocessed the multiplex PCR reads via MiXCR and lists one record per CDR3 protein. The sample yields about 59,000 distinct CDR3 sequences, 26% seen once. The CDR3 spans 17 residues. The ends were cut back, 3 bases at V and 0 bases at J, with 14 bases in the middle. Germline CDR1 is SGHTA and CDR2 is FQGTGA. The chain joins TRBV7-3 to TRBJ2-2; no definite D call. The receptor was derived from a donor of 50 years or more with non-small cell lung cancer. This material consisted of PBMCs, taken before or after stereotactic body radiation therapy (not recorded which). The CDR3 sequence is CASSLSSTAANTGELFF. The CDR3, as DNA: TGTGCCAGCAGCTTGTCCTCCACAGCTGCGAACACCGGGGAGCTGTTTTTT.